This passage covers 20 T cell receptor beta chains from one sample sequenced in a study of T cells in Graves' hyperthyroidism and ophthalmopathy. RNA transcripts served as the template for amplifying TCR beta CDR3 regions. First-round RT-PCR targeting the TCR CDR3 was performed with the HTBI primer set. TCRdb recomputed calls from the multiplex PCR reads with MiXCR, one row per CDR3 protein. The table records a few hundred thousand distinct CDR3 sequences, roughly 12% of them present only once. Material for sequencing was blood. The source of these receptors is a man aged 25 to 45 with Graves' hyperthyroidism that later progressed to Graves' ophthalmopathy.

This clonotype occurred a few times. CDR3 in DNA: TGCAGTGCTAGGGGGACGGTAGGAGTTTATGGCTACACCTTC. Its translation is CSARGTVGVYGYTF. The chain employs TRBV20-1 and TRBJ1-2; D might be TRBD1 (5 bases). In germline, CDR1 is DFQATT, CDR2 SNEGSKA (reference sequence). The CDR3 extends over 14 amino acids. V lost 3 bases and J lost 5, with 16 bases in between.

The chain links TRBV19 to TRBJ2-3; D may be TRBD2 (5 bases). V lost 4 bases, J lost 2 bases, and 13 bases lay in between. The CDR3 is made up of 15 amino acids. CDR1 LNHDA and CDR2 SQIVND come from the germline V gene (reference sequence). DNA of the CDR3: TGTGCCAGTAGTAGGGCTAGCAGATCCACAGATACGCAGTATTTT. Translation: CASSRASRSTDTQYF.

The chain recombines TRBV5-1 with TRBJ1-6, with 7 nucleotides matching TRBD1. CDR3 length: 14 amino acids. V was pared by 4 bases and J by 5 bases, with 3 bases of the junction left unmatched. The germline CDR1 and CDR2 sequences are SGHRS and YFSETQ. The CDR3 nucleotides are TGCGCCAGCAGCAAGACAGGGAATAATTCACCCCTCCACTTT. It encodes CASSKTGNNSPLHF.

The genes are TRBV5-1 and TRBJ1-5; TRBD1 agrees at 8 bases. CDR3 length: 17 amino acids. Looked up from germline, CDR1 is SGHRS and CDR2 is YFSETQ. Trimming took 7 bases from V and 6 from J; bases not matched to a gene: 18. CDR3 region: CASPLGGCQGAFQPQHF. In DNA form, the CDR3 reads TGCGCCAGCCCTCTTGGGGGATGCCAGGGGGCTTTTCAGCCCCAGCATTTT. Based on the CDR3 plus reference TRBV5-1 and TRBJ1-5, the full variable domain is KAGVTQTPRYLIKTRGQQVTLSCSPISGHRSVSWYQQTPGQGLQFLFEYFSETQRNKGNFPGRFSGRQFSNSRSEMNVSTLELGDSALYLCASPLGGCQGAFQPQHFGDGTRLSIL.

At least ten counts were recorded for this clonotype. Here the CDR3 reads CASSFSAGGQPQHF. As DNA, the CDR3 is TGTGCCAGCAGTTTTTCGGCAGGAGGGCAGCCCCAGCATTTT. The J gene is TRBJ1-5, the V gene TRBV28, with D hard to call. Germline V gene sequence: CDR1 MDHEN, CDR2 SYDVKM. The length of the CDR3 is 14 residues. Trimming left V 3 bases short and J 7 bases short, with 13 bases between.

This clonotype was seen at least ten times. The chain is built from TRBV6-6 and TRBJ1-1; 7 bases are shared with TRBD1. The V and J ends lost 0 bases and 3 bases, in that order; junction bases with no gene match: 4. The CDR3 is 15 residues long. CDR1 MNHNY and CDR2 SVGAGI come from the germline V gene (reference sequence). CDR3: CASSYSNRGDTEAFF. CDR3 nucleotide sequence: TGTGCCAGCAGTTACTCGAACAGGGGTGACACTGAAGCTTTCTTT.

This clonotype was counted ten times or more. The CDR3 protein is CASSEQGYTEAFF. As DNA, the CDR3 is TGTGCCAGCAGTGAACAGGGGTACACTGAAGCTTTCTTT. The chain couples TRBV2 to TRBJ1-1; D possibly corresponds to TRBD1 (6 bases). This CDR3 has 13 residues. The V and J ends lost 2 bases and 3 bases respectively, with 7 bases between them. Germline CDR1 SNHLY, CDR2 FYNNEI.

This clonotype was seen many times. This chain joins TRBV12-3 or TRBV12-4 and TRBJ1-1, with a tentative D call TRBD1 (6 bases). Trimming took off 3 bases at V and 1 base at J, with 9 bases between the two ends. The CDR3 spans 14 residues. The CDR3 here is CASSFSQGNTEAFF. DNA for the CDR3: TGTGCCAGCAGTTTCTCACAGGGGAACACTGAAGCTTTCTTT.

This clonotype has ten or more counts. This chain links TRBV10-3 with TRBJ1-1, with TRBD1 matching over 8 bases. In germline, CDR1 is ENHRY, CDR2 SYGVKD. V lost 6 bases and J lost 0; bases outside the gene matches: 3. The CDR3 runs 14 residues. The CDR3 region has the DNA TGTGCCATCAGGGGGGACAGGTTGAACACTGAAGCTTTCTTT. Its protein is CAIRGDRLNTEAFF.

The table lists this clonotype with many counts. J is TRBJ1-5 and V is TRBV27; no clear D. Trimming removed 2 bases at V and 3 bases at J, with 8 bases between. The CDR3 runs 14 residues. From germline, CDR1 is MNHEY and CDR2 SMNVEV (reference sequence). The CDR3 loop reads CASSLQSTNQPQHF. The CDR3, as DNA: TGTGCCAGCAGTTTACAATCCACCAATCAGCCCCAGCATTTT.

This clonotype was recorded at least ten times. The chain uses TRBV5-1 and TRBJ2-7, with D possibly TRBD2 on 6 matching bases. Per the germline V gene, CDR1 is SGHRS and CDR2 is YFSETQ. The CDR3 loop spans 14 amino acids. The V and J ends lost 7 bases and 3 bases respectively, with 17 bases between them. As DNA, the CDR3 is TGCGCCAGCCGGGCGGCTAGCGTGGTCTACGAGCAGTACTTC. As protein: CASRAASVVYEQYF.

The chain combines TRBV6-5 with TRBJ2-1, with D hard to call. Germline loops: CDR1 MNHEY, CDR2 SVGAGI. This CDR3 spans 12 amino acids. Between the trimmed V and J ends, which lost 0 bases and 5 bases, there was a span of 2 bases. Here the CDR3 DNA reads TGTGCCAGCAGTTACTCGAACAATGAGCAGTTCTTC. Translation: CASSYSNNEQFF.

The chain is built from TRBV7-9 and TRBJ1-2; TRBD1 matches at 7 bases. V dropped 1 base and J dropped 7; count of bases not matched to a gene: 3. This CDR3 is built from 13 residues. CDR1 SEHNR and CDR2 FQNEAQ come from the germline V gene (reference sequence). CDR3 DNA sequence: TGTGCCAGCAGCTTAGAAGGGGGCATTGGCTACACCTTC. It yields the protein CASSLEGGIGYTF.

This clonotype has ten or more counts. This sequence joins TRBV7-2 and TRBJ1-3; D perhaps matches TRBD1 (6 bases). The V gene lost 2 bases and the J gene lost 1 base, with 24 bases spanning the gap. Germline CDR1 is SGHTA and CDR2 is FQGNSA. There are 20 residues in the CDR3. CDR3 bases: TGTGCCAGCAGCTTAAGGGCAGGCGGCCTGGGGGGCCAATCTGGAAACACCATATATTTT. It translates to CASSLRAGGLGGQSGNTIYF.

The sample holds many counts of this clonotype. The rearrangement joins TRBV6-2 or TRBV6-3 to TRBJ1-5; D is uncertain. Per germline, CDR1 MNHEY and CDR2 SVGEGT. Trimming cost V 6 bases and J 3 bases, with 18 bases left between them. The CDR3 has 16 residues. CDR3 nucleotide sequence: TGTGCCAGCAGCCCCAATCAGGCAGGCAACAATCAGCCCCAGCATTTT. Its translation: CASSPNQAGNNQPQHF.

The table lists this clonotype with a few counts. This chain joins TRBV20-1 and TRBJ1-2; D is ambiguous. This CDR3 spans 14 amino acids. Germline CDR1 is DFQATT and CDR2 is SNEGSKA (reference sequence). V shed 0 bases and J shed 5 bases, with 13 bases lying between them. CDR3 loop: CSAREVLLRYGYTF. In DNA form, the CDR3 reads TGCAGTGCTAGAGAGGTCCTACTGAGATATGGCTACACCTTC.

In this sample, this clonotype turned up many times. The chain is built from TRBV10-2 and TRBJ1-2; 8 nucleotides match TRBD1. CDR1 is WSHSY and CDR2 is SAAADI in the germline V gene. The CDR3 is 15 residues long. Trimming removed 2 bases from V and 4 bases from J; junction bases left unmatched: 6. The CDR3 nucleotides are TGCGCCAGCAGTGAGGCAGGGGGCGTTAGCTATGGCTACACCTTC. Translation: CASSEAGGVSYGYTF.

This clonotype was seen a handful of times. This chain joins TRBV6-1 and TRBJ1-1; unclear D gene. This CDR3 is 11 amino acids long. Per germline, CDR1 MNHNS and CDR2 SASEGT. The V end was cut by 8 bases, the J end by 6 bases, with 10 bases between. The CDR3 nucleotides are TGTGCCAGCTGGACGGTGGCTGAAGCTTTCTTT. Protein: CASWTVAEAFF.

In its sample, this clonotype was seen many times. The chain couples TRBV30 to TRBJ1-5, with D maybe TRBD1 (5 bases). The CDR3 extends over 13 amino acids. The germline gives CDR1 GTSNPN, CDR2 SVGIG (reference sequence). Trimming cost V 0 bases and J 7 bases, with 10 bases left between them. The CDR3 sequence: CAWSVRGDQPQHF. Here the CDR3 DNA reads TGTGCCTGGAGTGTACGGGGCGACCAGCCCCAGCATTTT.

This clonotype appeared many times. The chain combines TRBV28 with TRBJ1-2; D might be TRBD1 (6 bases). The CDR3 runs 14 residues. Trimming shortened V by 6 bases and J by 2 bases, and 13 bases separated the two germline ends. Germline CDR1 reads MDHEN; CDR2 reads SYDVKM. CDR3 in DNA: TGTGCCAGCAGCCCGAGGACAGCAAACTATGGCTACACCTTC. Protein sequence: CASSPRTANYGYTF.